These T cell receptor beta chains were read from a single sample in a study of blood T cell repertoires in COVID-19. The repertoire was sequenced with immunoSEQ multiplex PCR; TCRdb's copy has only in-frame clones and lacks some. This sample has fewer than 130,000 clones, with around four fifths found just once. Material: peripheral blood. These receptors were taken from a woman between 55 and 75 years old with acute or convalescent COVID-19. The CDR3 runs from the conserved cysteine through the conserved F or W. A D gene is named only where the DNA matches it firmly. Clone sizes are given selectively: once, few, many, or a class where the clone is expanded.

v_call,d_call,clone_size,j_call,cdr3_nt,cdr3_aa
TRBV7-2,TRBD1,-,TRBJ1-6,TGTGCCAGCAGCTTAGAGTTCAGGGGGCTAGGTTCACCCCTCCACTTT,CASSLEFRGLGSPLHF
TRBV9,TRBD2,-,TRBJ2-3,TGTGCCAGCAGCGTTATGGGACTAGCGGCAGATACGCAGTATTTT,CASSVMGLAADTQYF
TRBV18,TRBD2,once,TRBJ2-5,TGTGCCAGCTCACCCCTAGCGGGGGGACAAGAGACCCAGTACTTC,CASSPLAGGQETQYF
TRBV2,-,few,TRBJ2-3,TGTGCCAGCACCAGCCCGCAGGGGGGTAGCTCAGATACGCAGTATTTT,CASTSPQGGSSDTQYF
TRBV7-3,TRBD1,-,TRBJ2-5,TGTGCCAGCAGCAGAACCGGGACAGGGGTAGGCGAGACCCAGTACTTC,CASSRTGTGVGETQYF
TRBV2,-,-,TRBJ1-2,TGTGCCAGCAGACCGGTGGACTATGGCTACACCTTC,CASRPVDYGYTF
TRBV3-1/TRBV3-2,-,-,TRBJ2-3,TGTGCCAGCAGCCAAGATACGAGGGTTCCATCAATCATCCGTTCACATACGCAGTATTTT,CASSQDTRVPSIIRSHTQYF
TRBV29-1,-,-,TRBJ2-7,TGCAGCGTCCGGGACACCTACTACGAGCAGTACTTC,CSVRDTYYEQYF
TRBV6-4,TRBD1,once,TRBJ1-1,TGTGCCAGCAGTGACGGGGGACAGGGGGCGAGGGCTTTCTTT,CASSDGGQGARAFF
TRBV7-6,TRBD1,once,TRBJ2-7,TGTGCCAGCAGCTTAGATAGGGGGCTAGCCGAGCAGTACTTC,CASSLDRGLAEQYF
TRBV19,-,-,TRBJ1-6,TGTGCCAGTAGTAGTAGAGGACTGTATTCACCCCTCCACTTT,CASSSRGLYSPLHF